The clone carrying this TCR beta chain was seen a few times. A second PCR, run for about 7 to 11 cycles, used a sample-barcoded 5' primer plus a J-beta primer mix. The template-switch adaptor was a 5' adaptor with 12 random nucleotides. It tagged each cDNA molecule. TCRdb re-called the 5' RACE reads with MiXCR, one entry per CDR3 protein. The table lists about 800,000 distinct CDR3 sequences, around a quarter of them singletons. These data are taken from a study of blood T cells in healthy people across ages. Germline CDR1 is KGHDR and CDR2 is SFDVKD. V was shortened by 4 bases and J by 6 bases, with 12 bases between the two germline ends. The CDR3 covers 13 residues. This sample also belongs to another study, concerning T cells of mothers and their children.

The source of this sequence is a boy aged 5-17 years in good health. The rearrangement links TRBV24-1 to TRBJ2-7; D unresolved. Sample: blood. The chain's CDR3 is CATSDPGPGEQYF. As DNA, the CDR3 is TGTGCCACCAGTGACCCCGGACCGGGCGAGCAGTACTTC.